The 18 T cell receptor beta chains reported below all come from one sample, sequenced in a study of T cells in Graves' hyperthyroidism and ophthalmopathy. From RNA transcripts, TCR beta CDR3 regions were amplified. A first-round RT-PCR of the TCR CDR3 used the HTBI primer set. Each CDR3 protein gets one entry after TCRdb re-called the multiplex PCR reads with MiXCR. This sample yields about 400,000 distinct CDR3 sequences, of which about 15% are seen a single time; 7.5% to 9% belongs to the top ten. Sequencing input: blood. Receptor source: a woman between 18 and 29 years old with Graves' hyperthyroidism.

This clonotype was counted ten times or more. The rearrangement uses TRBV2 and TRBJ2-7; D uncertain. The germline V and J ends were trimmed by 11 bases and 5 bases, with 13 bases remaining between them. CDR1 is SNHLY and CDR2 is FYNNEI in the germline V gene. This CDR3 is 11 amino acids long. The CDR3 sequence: CAGRLVDEQYF. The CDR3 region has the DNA TGTGCCGGCCGCCTAGTCGACGAGCAGTACTTC. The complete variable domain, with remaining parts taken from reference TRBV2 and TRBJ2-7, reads EPEVTQTPSHQVTQMGQEVILRCVPISNHLYFYWYRQILGQKVEFLVSFYNNEISEKSEIFDDQFSVERPDGSNFTLKIRSTKLEDSAMYFCAGRLVDEQYFGPGTRLTVT.

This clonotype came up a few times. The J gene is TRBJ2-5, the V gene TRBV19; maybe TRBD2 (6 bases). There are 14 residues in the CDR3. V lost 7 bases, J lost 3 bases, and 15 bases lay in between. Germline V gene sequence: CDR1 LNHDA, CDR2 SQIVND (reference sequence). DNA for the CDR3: TGTGCCAGTATGGGTTGGGGGGAAGAAGAGACCCAGTACTTC. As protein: CASMGWGEEETQYF.

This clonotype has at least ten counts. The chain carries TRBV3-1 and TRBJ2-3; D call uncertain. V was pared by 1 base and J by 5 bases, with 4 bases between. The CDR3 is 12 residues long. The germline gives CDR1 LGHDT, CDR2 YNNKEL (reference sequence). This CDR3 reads CASSQGRDTQYF. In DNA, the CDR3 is TGTGCCAGCAGCCAAGGGAGAGATACGCAGTATTTT.

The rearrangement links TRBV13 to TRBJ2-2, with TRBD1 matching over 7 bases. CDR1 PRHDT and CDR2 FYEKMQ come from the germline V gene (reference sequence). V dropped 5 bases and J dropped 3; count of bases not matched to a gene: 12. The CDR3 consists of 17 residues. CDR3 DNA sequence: TGTGCCAGCAGCAAAAAGAAGACAGGGTATGACACCGGGGAGCTGTTTTTT. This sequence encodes CASSKKKTGYDTGELFF.

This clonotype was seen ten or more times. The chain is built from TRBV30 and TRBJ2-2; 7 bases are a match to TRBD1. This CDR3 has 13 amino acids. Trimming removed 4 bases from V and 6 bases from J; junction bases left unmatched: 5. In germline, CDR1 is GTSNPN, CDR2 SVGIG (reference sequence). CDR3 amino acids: CAWTKDRAGELFF. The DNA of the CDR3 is TGTGCCTGGACCAAAGACAGGGCCGGGGAGCTGTTTTTT. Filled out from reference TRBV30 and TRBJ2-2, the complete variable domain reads SQTIHQWPATLVQPVGSPLSLECTVEGTSNPNLYWYRQAAGRGLQLLFYSVGIGQISSEVPQNLSASRPQDRQFILSSKKLLLSDSGFYLCAWTKDRAGELFFGEGSRLTVL.

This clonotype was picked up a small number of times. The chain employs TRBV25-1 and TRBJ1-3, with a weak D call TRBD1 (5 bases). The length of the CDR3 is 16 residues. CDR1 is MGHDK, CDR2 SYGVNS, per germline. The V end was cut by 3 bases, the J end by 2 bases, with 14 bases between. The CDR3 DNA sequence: TGTGCCAGCAGTGACGACCAGGGCTCCCCTGGAAACACCATATATTTT. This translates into CASSDDQGSPGNTIYF.

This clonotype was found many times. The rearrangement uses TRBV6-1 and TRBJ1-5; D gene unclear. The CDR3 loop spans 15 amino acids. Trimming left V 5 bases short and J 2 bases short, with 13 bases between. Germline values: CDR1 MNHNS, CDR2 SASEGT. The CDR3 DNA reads TGTGCCAGCAGTCTTGTGTCCGGGGGCAATCAGCCCCAGCATTTT. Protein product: CASSLVSGGNQPQHF.

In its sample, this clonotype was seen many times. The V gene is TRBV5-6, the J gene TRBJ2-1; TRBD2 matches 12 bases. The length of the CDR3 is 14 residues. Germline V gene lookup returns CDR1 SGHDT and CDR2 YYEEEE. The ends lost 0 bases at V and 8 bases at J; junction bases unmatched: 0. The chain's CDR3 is CASSLGLAGDEQFF. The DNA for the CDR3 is TGTGCCAGCAGCTTGGGACTAGCGGGGGATGAGCAGTTCTTC. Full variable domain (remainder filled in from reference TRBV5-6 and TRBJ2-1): DAGVTQSPTHLIKTRGQQVTLRCSPKSGHDTVSWYQQALGQGPQFIFQYYEEEERQRGNFPDRFSGHQFPNYSSELNVNALLLGDSALYLCASSLGLAGDEQFFGPGTRLTVL.

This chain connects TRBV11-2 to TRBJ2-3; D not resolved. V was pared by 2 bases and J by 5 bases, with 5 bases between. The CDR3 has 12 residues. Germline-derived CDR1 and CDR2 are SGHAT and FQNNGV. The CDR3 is CASSLFKDTQYF. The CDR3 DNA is TGTGCCAGCAGCTTATTCAAAGATACGCAGTATTTT.

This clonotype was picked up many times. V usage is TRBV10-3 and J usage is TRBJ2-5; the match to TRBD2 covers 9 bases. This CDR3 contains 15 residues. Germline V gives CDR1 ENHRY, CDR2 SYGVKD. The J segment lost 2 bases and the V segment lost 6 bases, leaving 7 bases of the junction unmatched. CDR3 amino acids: CAIRAGGPRQETQYF. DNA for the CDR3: TGTGCCATCAGGGCGGGGGGGCCGAGGCAAGAGACCCAGTACTTC.

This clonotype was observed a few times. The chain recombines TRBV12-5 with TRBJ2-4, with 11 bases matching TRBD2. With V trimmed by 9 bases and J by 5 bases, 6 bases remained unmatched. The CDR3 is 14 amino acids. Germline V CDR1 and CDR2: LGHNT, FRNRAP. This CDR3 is CASLSGGGENIQYF. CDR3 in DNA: TGTGCTAGCCTTAGCGGGGGGGGGGAAAACATTCAGTACTTC.

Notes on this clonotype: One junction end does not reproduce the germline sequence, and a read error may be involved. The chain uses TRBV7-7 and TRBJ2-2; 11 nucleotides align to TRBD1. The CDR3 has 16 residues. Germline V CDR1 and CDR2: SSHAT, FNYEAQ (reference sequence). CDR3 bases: TGTGCTAGCAGCTGGGGACAGGGGGACCACACCGGGGAGCTGTTTTTT. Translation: CASSWGQGDHTGELFF. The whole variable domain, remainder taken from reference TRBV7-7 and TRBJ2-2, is GAGVSQSPRYKVTKRGQDVTLRCDPISSHATLYWYQQALGQGPEFLTYFNYEAQPDKSGLPSDRFSAERPEGSISTLTIQRTEQRDSAMYRCASSWGQGDHTGELFFGEGSRLTVL.

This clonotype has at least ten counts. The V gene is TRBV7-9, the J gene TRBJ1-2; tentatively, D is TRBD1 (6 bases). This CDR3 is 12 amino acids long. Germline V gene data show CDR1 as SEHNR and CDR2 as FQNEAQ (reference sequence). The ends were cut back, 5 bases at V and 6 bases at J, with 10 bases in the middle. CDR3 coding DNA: TGTGCCAGCAGCCGAGGGGGAGATGGCTACACCTTC. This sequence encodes CASSRGGDGYTF.

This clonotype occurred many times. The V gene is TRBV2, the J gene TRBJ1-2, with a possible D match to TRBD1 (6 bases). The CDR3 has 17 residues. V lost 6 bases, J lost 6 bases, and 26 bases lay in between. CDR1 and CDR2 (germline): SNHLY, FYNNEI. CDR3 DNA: TGTGCCAGCAGGACGGGAGCACTCGGACAGCTCGGGAATGGCTACACCTTC. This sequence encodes CASRTGALGQLGNGYTF.

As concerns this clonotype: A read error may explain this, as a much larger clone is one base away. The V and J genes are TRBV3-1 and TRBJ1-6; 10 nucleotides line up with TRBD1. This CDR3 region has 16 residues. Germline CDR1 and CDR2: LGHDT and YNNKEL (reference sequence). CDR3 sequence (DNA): TGTGTCAGCAGCCCAAGACAGGGGGCGGGTAATTCACCCCTCCACTTT. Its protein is CVSSPRQGAGNSPLHF.

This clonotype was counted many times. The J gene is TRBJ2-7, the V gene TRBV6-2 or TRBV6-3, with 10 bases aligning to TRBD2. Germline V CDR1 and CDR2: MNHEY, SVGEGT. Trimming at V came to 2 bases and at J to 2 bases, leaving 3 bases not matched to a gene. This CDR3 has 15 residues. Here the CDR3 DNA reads TGTGCCAGCAGTTACCTAGCGGGGGCAACCTACGAGCAGTACTTC. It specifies CASSYLAGATYEQYF.

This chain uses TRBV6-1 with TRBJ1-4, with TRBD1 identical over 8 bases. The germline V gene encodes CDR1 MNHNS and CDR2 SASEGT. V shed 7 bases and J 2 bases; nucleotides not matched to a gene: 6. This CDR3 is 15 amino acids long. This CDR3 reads CASTMTGATNEKLFF. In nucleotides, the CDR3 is TGTGCCAGCACCATGACAGGGGCGACTAATGAAAAACTGTTTTTT.

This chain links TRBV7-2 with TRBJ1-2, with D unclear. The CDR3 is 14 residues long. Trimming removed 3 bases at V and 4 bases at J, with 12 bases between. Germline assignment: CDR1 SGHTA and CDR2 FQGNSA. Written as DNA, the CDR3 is TGTGCCAGCAGCTTCTATGACTCACCCTATGGCTACACCTTC. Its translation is CASSFYDSPYGYTF.